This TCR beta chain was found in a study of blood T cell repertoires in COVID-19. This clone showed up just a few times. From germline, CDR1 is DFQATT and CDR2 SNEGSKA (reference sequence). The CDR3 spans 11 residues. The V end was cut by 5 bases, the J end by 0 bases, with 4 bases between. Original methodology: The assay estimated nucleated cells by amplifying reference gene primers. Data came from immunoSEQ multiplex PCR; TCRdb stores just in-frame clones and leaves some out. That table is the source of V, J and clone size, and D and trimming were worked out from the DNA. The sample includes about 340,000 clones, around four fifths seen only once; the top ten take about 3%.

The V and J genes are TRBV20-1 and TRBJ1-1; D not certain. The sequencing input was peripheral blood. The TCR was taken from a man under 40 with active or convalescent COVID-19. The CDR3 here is CSAAVNTEAFF. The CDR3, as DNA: TGCAGTGCTGCAGTGAACACTGAAGCTTTCTTT.